The clone carrying this T cell receptor (beta chain) appeared a few times. While infection was still active, Seattle patients were enrolled and then followed longitudinally. This table comes from immunoSEQ multiplex PCR, and its TCRdb copy is limited to in-frame clones, with some not included. Altogether approximately 350,000 clones are present, about nine tenths being singletons, with the ten largest covering about 6%. These data originate in a study of blood T cell repertoires in COVID-19. Across the study: Acute and convalescent COVID-19 samples came from the United States, Italy and Spain. Sources were T cells, B-cell-depleted T cells, or PBMCs; the material itself was cDNA or gDNA.

V lost 2 bases and J lost 9; bases outside the gene matches: 11. Germline values: CDR1 GTSNPN, CDR2 SVGIG (reference sequence). This CDR3 comprises 17 residues. Sample: peripheral blood. This sequence joins TRBV30 and TRBJ2-2, with 14 bases that match TRBD2. This clonotype was obtained from a woman aged 50 to 60 with COVID-19, enrolled during active disease. CDR3 sequence: CAWSYLGLAGGFRELFF. As DNA, the CDR3 is TGTGCCTGGAGTTATTTAGGACTAGCGGGAGGATTCAGGGAGCTGTTTTTT.